One and the same sample provided the 5 T cell receptor beta chains below, sequenced in a study of early T cells in non-severe SARS-CoV-2 infection. Each CDR3 protein gets one entry after TCRdb re-called the 5' RACE reads with MiXCR. Of about 33,000 distinct CDR3 sequences in the sample, approximately 6.2% are singletons; the top ten hold 5.3%. Sequencing was done on a sample of whole blood. Receptor source: an adult who was a healthcare worker with PCR-confirmed SARS-CoV-2 infection or an uninfected control (not recorded which).

This clonotype was found many times. This chain joins TRBV10-3 and TRBJ2-1; 7 nucleotides align to TRBD1. Germline-derived CDR1 and CDR2 are ENHRY and SYGVKD. Trimming removed 0 bases from V and 7 bases from J; junction bases left unmatched: 6. This CDR3 has 15 residues. This CDR3 reads CAISESGTVWNEQFF. DNA for the CDR3: TGTGCCATCAGTGAGTCGGGGACAGTTTGGAATGAGCAGTTCTTC.

This clonotype was seen at least ten times. The chain recombines TRBV27 with TRBJ2-7, with a tentative D call TRBD1 (6 bases). Germline CDR1 reads MNHEY; CDR2 reads SMNVEV (reference sequence). The CDR3 sequence is 18 residues long. The ends were cut back, 3 bases at V and 0 bases at J, with 21 bases in the middle. As DNA, the CDR3 is TGTGCCAGCAGTTTGGTGGGACACTCCACCACAAGCTCCTACGAGCAGTACTTC. As protein: CASSLVGHSTTSSYEQYF.

This clonotype appeared a few times. This chain connects TRBV6-2 or TRBV6-3 to TRBJ1-4; D gene ambiguous. The CDR3 contains 12 residues. Trimming removed 2 bases at V and 5 bases at J, with 3 bases between. Per the germline V gene, CDR1 is MNHEY and CDR2 is SVGEGT. CDR3 loop: CASSYANEKLFF. CDR3 DNA: TGTGCCAGCAGTTACGCCAATGAAAAACTGTTTTTT.

V gene TRBV28 combines with J gene TRBJ2-3; D gene uncertain. This CDR3 comprises 15 residues. CDR1 and CDR2 (germline): MDHEN, SYDVKM. V lost 6 bases and J 4 bases, leaving 17 bases between the germline ends. For the CDR3, the DNA is TGTGCCAGCAGCCACTCGGGCCTACTACCAGATACGCAGTATTTT. Translated, it gives CASSHSGLLPDTQYF.

This clonotype was found many times. The chain combines TRBV10-3 with TRBJ2-5; D possibly uses TRBD1 or TRBD2 (5 bases each). CDR3 length: 14 amino acids. Trimming cost V 3 bases and J 5 bases, with 13 bases left between them. Germline V gene sequence: CDR1 ENHRY, CDR2 SYGVKD. The CDR3 coding sequence is TGTGCCATCAGTGAAGGGACGCCTGGCGAGACCCAGTACTTC. This codes for CAISEGTPGETQYF.